This T cell receptor beta chain stems from a study of T cell responses to AZD1222 COVID-19 vaccine. For the study at large: Pooled in the analysis were second doses at about 4 or about 12 weeks. Study-level points and caveats: Repertoires were obtained only post-peak T cell response. Reportedly, nearly half the spike-specific TCRs target unmutated variant regions.

This table comes from immunoSEQ multiplex PCR, and its TCRdb copy is limited to in-frame clones, with some not included. The data hold about 99,000 clones, with 75% to 90% observed a single time. A remark on this clone: What it recognizes is unknown.

The J segment lost 1 base and the V segment lost 6 bases, leaving 6 bases of the junction unmatched. The CDR3 has 16 amino acids. In germline, CDR1 is LGHDT, CDR2 YNNKEL (reference sequence). The chain recombines TRBV3-1 (or the pseudogene TRBV3-2) with TRBJ2-1, with 10 bases matching TRBD2. Sample: peripheral blood, taken on day 0 of AZD1222 vaccination. The sequence derives from an adult in good health. CDR3 sequence: CASSNPSGGSYNEQFF. The CDR3 bases are TGTGCCAGCAGTAATCCTAGCGGGGGTTCCTACAATGAGCAGTTCTTC.